This TCR beta chain was observed in a study of cytomegalovirus exposure and HLA in healthy donors. Points on this clone: The germline gene is not matched at one end of the junction; a read error may be the cause.

The PCR ran on 60 Vbeta and 13 Jbeta primers. Produced via immunoSEQ multiplex PCR; TCRdb's table is partial and in-frame only. The sample has about 34,000 clones; approximately 87% are singletons. In germline, CDR1 is SGHVS, CDR2 FQNEAQ. CDR3 length equals 17 residues. The chain combines TRBV7-8 with TRBJ1-5; 8 bases map to TRBD1. The specimen sequenced was PBMCs. This receptor was identified in a boy aged 5-17 years in good health and CMV-seronegative. CDR3 coding DNA: TGTGCCGGCAGCTGGACAGGGTGGATTGGAGGCAATCAGCCCCAGCATTTT. Its protein product is CAGSWTGWIGGNQPQHF.